This T cell receptor (beta chain) is from a study of cytomegalovirus exposure and HLA in healthy donors. About the study: Within the Caucasian-associated ancestry cluster were more than 75% of the roughly 430 genotyped donors. Whole-study results and caveats: Reportedly, a later analysis found an Asian-associated ancestry cluster had fewer N-insertions than the roughly 700-donor mean.

Details on this clone: No antigen is known for it.

A multiplex PCR was run with 60 Vbeta primers and 13 Jbeta primers. Profiling relied on immunoSEQ multiplex PCR, and the TCRdb table lists in-frame clones only, not all of them. The table shows 150,000 to 200,000 clones, with almost 80% occurring only once. Trimming removed 0 bases from V and 6 bases from J, with 6 bases in between. This CDR3 spans 12 amino acids. In germline, CDR1 is SGHDT, CDR2 YYEEEE. The sample consisted of PBMCs. V gene TRBV5-6 combines with J gene TRBJ1-1, with D uncertain. The source of this sequence is a man aged 50-59 years in good health and CMV-seropositive. Written as DNA, the CDR3 is TGTGCCAGCAGCTTGGTCGGGTCTGAAGCTTTCTTT. It codes for CASSLVGSEAFF.